Below are 28 T cell receptor beta chains sequenced from a single sample in a study of siplizumab effects on memory and regulatory T cells. The data were produced by immunoSEQ multiplex PCR, yet TCRdb's version contains in-frame clones alone and is incomplete. Among tens of thousands of clones listed, roughly 90% were seen once. The specimen sequenced was Tregs sorted from blood. The receptors derive from a human donor in good health.

The chain uses TRBV19 and TRBJ2-3; tentatively, D is TRBD2 (6 bases). With 7 bases removed from V and 5 bases from J, the gap between germline ends came to 19 bases. Germline V gene sequence: CDR1 LNHDA, CDR2 SQIVND (reference sequence). The CDR3 extends over 15 amino acids. DNA for the CDR3: TGTGCCAGTACCCCAATGCTGGGGGGTGTAGATACGCAGTATTTT. This codes for CASTPMLGGVDTQYF.

The chain couples TRBV6-1 to TRBJ2-7; unclear D gene. The CDR3 spans 14 residues. Germline CDR1 MNHNS, CDR2 SASEGT. Trimming took 6 bases from V and 1 from J, leaving 13 bases between them. The CDR3 DNA sequence: TGTGCCAGCAGCGCCCAGGACGGTTCCTACGAGCAGTACTTC. It specifies CASSAQDGSYEQYF.

The rearrangement joins TRBV7-9 to TRBJ1-2; tentatively, D is TRBD1 (6 bases). V was shortened by 5 bases and J by 6 bases, with 22 bases between the two germline ends. Germline-derived CDR1 and CDR2 are SEHNR and FQNEAQ (reference sequence). The CDR3 is 16 residues long. The DNA of the CDR3 is TGTGCCAGCAGCCTGGACCACGACAGGTTGTCGAATGGCTACACCTTC. Its protein is CASSLDHDRLSNGYTF. Using reference TRBV7-9 and TRBJ1-2 for the parts outside the CDR3, the full variable domain is DTGVSQNPRHKITKRGQNVTFRCDPISEHNRLYWYRQTLGQGPEFLTYFQNEAQLEKSRLLSDRFSAERPKGSFSTLEIQRTEQGDSAMYLCASSLDHDRLSNGYTFGSGTRLTVV.

This clone was seen a handful of times. The genes are TRBV12-5 and TRBJ1-1, with D tentatively TRBD1 (6 bases). Trimming left V 2 bases short and J 4 bases short, with 11 bases between. The CDR3 length is 14 residues. Germline CDR1 reads LGHNT; CDR2 reads FRNRAP. The DNA for the CDR3 is TGTGCTAGTGGTTTGTGGGGGACACTCACTGAAGCTTTCTTT. Translated, it gives CASGLWGTLTEAFF.

Here the CDR3 reads CASSREVYEQYF. The CDR3 bases are TGTGCCAGCAGCCGAGAGGTCTACGAGCAGTACTTC. This chain connects TRBV21-1 to TRBJ2-7; no check of the table's D call, TRBD2, against the DNA was made. TRBV21-1 is shown as a pseudogene. The CDR3 is 12 residues long.

V is TRBV9 and J is TRBJ2-3; unclear D gene. The CDR3 extends over 17 amino acids. The V end was cut by 0 bases, the J end by 0 bases, with 14 bases between. Germline V gene lookup returns CDR1 SGDLS and CDR2 YYNGEE. CDR3 sequence reads: CASSVVPSLGSTDTQYF. CDR3 in DNA: TGTGCCAGCAGCGTAGTCCCGTCCCTTGGAAGCACAGATACGCAGTATTTT.

This rearrangement joins TRBV9 to TRBJ2-2, with D tentatively TRBD1 or TRBD2 (5 bases each). The V end lost 0 bases, the J end lost 5 bases, and 5 bases lay between the germline ends. Germline CDR1 and CDR2: SGDLS and YYNGEE. This CDR3 region has 13 residues. The CDR3 coding sequence is TGTGCCAGCAGCGTAGGGGGGACCGGGGAGCTGTTTTTT. This gives the protein CASSVGGTGELFF. The variable domain in full, with the rest retrieved from reference TRBV9 and TRBJ2-2, is DSGVTQTPKHLITATGQRVTLRCSPRSGDLSVYWYQQSLDQGLQFLIQYYNGEERAKGNILERFSAQQFPDLHSELNLSSLELGDSALYFCASSVGGTGELFFGEGSRLTVL.

This clone was counted a single time. The rearrangement links TRBV19 to TRBJ1-5; 9 nucleotides agree with TRBD1. The CDR3 runs 17 residues. CDR1 and CDR2 (germline): LNHDA, SQIVND (reference sequence). With V trimmed by 4 bases and J by 3 bases, 10 bases remained unmatched. The DNA for the CDR3 is TGTGCCAGTAGTAGATCCGGGACAGGGACCCACAATCAGCCCCAGCATTTT. This translates into CASSRSGTGTHNQPQHF.

The CDR3 loop reads CASSPLDRVDTEAFF. CDR3 in DNA: TGTGCCAGCAGCCCCTTGGACAGGGTTGACACTGAAGCTTTCTTT. The gene calls are TRBV11-2 and TRBJ1-1, with 8 nucleotides matching TRBD1. The CDR3 runs 15 residues. CDR1 and CDR2 (germline): SGHAT, FQNNGV. J gave up 3 bases and V 5 bases, and 8 bases lay outside the gene matches.

The rearrangement links TRBV10-1 to TRBJ1-6; no clear D gene. The CDR3 spans 14 residues. Germline V gene sequence: CDR1 WNHNN, CDR2 SYGVQD (reference sequence). The V and J ends lost 3 bases and 3 bases respectively, with 6 bases between them. The CDR3 region has the DNA TGCGCCAGCAGTGAAGGGTTCTATAATTCACCCCTCCACTTT. Translated: CASSEGFYNSPLHF.

The chain employs TRBV7-9 and TRBJ1-1, with D perhaps matching TRBD1 (6 bases). V lost 3 bases and J 7 bases, leaving 18 bases between the germline ends. Germline V gene lookup returns CDR1 SEHNR and CDR2 FQNEAQ (reference sequence). The CDR3 sequence is 15 residues long. CDR3 region: CASSFPLDSAGEAFF. CDR3 in DNA: TGTGCCAGCAGCTTTCCGTTGGACAGTGCGGGTGAAGCTTTCTTT. Filled out from reference TRBV7-9 and TRBJ1-1, the complete variable domain reads DTGVSQNPRHKITKRGQNVTFRCDPISEHNRLYWYRQTLGQGPEFLTYFQNEAQLEKSRLLSDRFSAERPKGSFSTLEIQRTEQGDSAMYLCASSFPLDSAGEAFFGQGTRLTVV.

The chain combines TRBV5-1 with TRBJ2-7; D not certain. This CDR3 contains 17 residues. V was shortened by 0 bases and J by 1 base, with 17 bases between the two germline ends. Germline V gene sequence: CDR1 SGHRS, CDR2 YFSETQ. As DNA, the CDR3 is TGCGCCAGCAGCTTGGAAGTAGGGTCGTGGTCATCCTACGAGCAGTACTTC. Encoded protein: CASSLEVGSWSSYEQYF.

About this clone itself: One end of the junction does not line up with germline, which may come from a read error. V gene TRBV9 combines with J gene TRBJ2-7; weak D call: TRBD1 (5 bases). In germline, CDR1 is SGDLS, CDR2 YYNGEE. This CDR3 contains 13 residues. In nucleotides, the CDR3 is TGTGCCAGCAGCGTGGGGCCCTCCCACGAGCAGTACTTC. Protein: CASSVGPSHEQYF.

V usage is TRBV7-2 and J usage is TRBJ2-5; D gene unclear. The V gene lost 3 bases and the J gene lost 3 bases, with 2 bases spanning the gap. Germline V gene data show CDR1 as SGHTA and CDR2 as FQGNSA. The CDR3 loop spans 11 amino acids. Here the CDR3 DNA reads TGTGCCAGCAGCTTCAAAGAGACCCAGTACTTC. Protein product: CASSFKETQYF.

The chain has TRBV2 and TRBJ1-5; 8 bases map to TRBD1. V shed 4 bases and J 2 bases; nucleotides not matched to a gene: 10. Germline V gene lookup returns CDR1 SNHLY and CDR2 FYNNEI. CDR3 length: 17 amino acids. The CDR3 DNA is TGTGCCAGCAGTGGGGTGCAGGGGGCAACGGGCAATCAGCCCCAGCATTTT. Translation: CASSGVQGATGNQPQHF.

This chain uses TRBV4-1 with TRBJ1-4; weak D call: TRBD1 (6 bases). The CDR3 is made up of 17 amino acids. Germline assignment: CDR1 MGHRA and CDR2 YSYEKL. Trimming shortened V by 5 bases and J by 0 bases, and 16 bases separated the two germline ends. The CDR3 sequence: CASSRGGFVTTNEKLFF. CDR3 DNA: TGCGCCAGCAGCAGGGGGGGCTTTGTGACAACTAATGAAAAACTGTTTTTT.

This rearrangement joins TRBV6-1 to TRBJ1-3, with a weak D call TRBD1 (6 bases). V lost 2 bases and J 5 bases, leaving 16 bases between the germline ends. CDR1 MNHNS and CDR2 SASEGT come from the germline V gene. The length of the CDR3 is 16 residues. CDR3 nucleotide sequence: TGTGCCAGCAGTGAACCTACATCAGGGGATAGAAACACCATATATTTT. Translation gives CASSEPTSGDRNTIYF.

The chain employs TRBV29-1 and TRBJ1-5; possible D gene TRBD1, 5 bases. This CDR3 has 12 amino acids. The germline CDR1 and CDR2 sequences are SQVTM and ANQGSEA. V was pared by 5 bases and J by 4 bases, with 9 bases between. CDR3 residues: CSVRDGNQPQHF. CDR3 DNA: TGCAGCGTTAGGGACGGAAATCAGCCCCAGCATTTT. Looking up the rest from reference TRBV29-1 and TRBJ1-5 gives the full variable domain: SAVISQKPSRDICQRGTSLTIQCQVDSQVTMMFWYRQQPGQSLTLIATANQGSEATYESGFVIDKFPISRPNLTFSTLTVSNMSPEDSSIYLCSVRDGNQPQHFGDGTRLSIL.

The gene calls are TRBV29-1 and TRBJ2-1, with D possibly called TRBD1 or TRBD2 (5 bases each). The V end lost 6 bases, the J end lost 8 bases, and 11 bases lay between the germline ends. This CDR3 region has 11 residues. The germline CDR1 and CDR2 sequences are SQVTM and ANQGSEA. The CDR3 DNA reads TGCAGCGTCGGCCGGGACGATGAGCAGTTCTTC. As protein: CSVGRDDEQFF.

The chain combines TRBV5-1 with TRBJ1-1; TRBD1 matches at 11 bases. The germline CDR1 and CDR2 sequences are SGHRS and YFSETQ. After removal of 0 bases from V and 4 bases from J, the junction contained 2 bases not matched to a gene. The CDR3 runs 15 residues. Here the CDR3 DNA reads TGCGCCAGCAGCTTGGAGGGACAGGGGGTCACTGAAGCTTTCTTT. Translation: CASSLEGQGVTEAFF.

This chain connects TRBV15 to TRBJ1-3, with 10 nucleotides matching TRBD1. This CDR3 contains 16 residues. Germline CDR1 LNHNV, CDR2 YYDKDF (reference sequence). V dropped 3 bases and J dropped 0; count of bases not matched to a gene: 2. As DNA, the CDR3 is TGTGCCACCAGCAGGACAGGGGGCCTCTCTGGAAACACCATATATTTT. Its translation: CATSRTGGLSGNTIYF.

This sequence joins TRBV5-5 and TRBJ1-5, with D unclear. With 4 bases removed from V and 5 bases from J, the gap between germline ends came to 10 bases. The CDR3 consists of 13 residues. The germline CDR1 and CDR2 sequences are SGHKS and YYEKEE (reference sequence). CDR3 loop: CASSPRTDQPQHF. In DNA form, the CDR3 reads TGTGCCAGCAGCCCCAGGACGGATCAGCCCCAGCATTTT. The full variable domain, with the rest looked up from reference TRBV5-5 and TRBJ1-5, is DAGVTQSPTHLIKTRGQQVTLRCSPISGHKSVSWYQQVLGQGPQFIFQYYEKEERGRGNFPDRFSARQFPNYSSELNVNALLLGDSALYLCASSPRTDQPQHFGDGTRLSIL.

The J gene is TRBJ1-6, the V gene TRBV2; 9 bases match TRBD1. The germline CDR1 and CDR2 sequences are SNHLY and FYNNEI. The CDR3 covers 17 residues. J lost 5 bases, V lost 6 bases, and 11 bases had no gene match. CDR3 in DNA: TGTGCCAGCAGGTGGACAGGGGCCTACTCAAATAATTCACCCCTCCACTTT. Translating it yields CASRWTGAYSNNSPLHF.

This clone was recorded once. The chain couples TRBV9 to TRBJ2-1; 8 bases map to TRBD2. J was trimmed by 5 bases and V by 5 bases; bases with no gene match: 21. Germline V gene data show CDR1 as SGDLS and CDR2 as YYNGEE. This CDR3 comprises 19 residues. The CDR3 nucleotides read TGTGCCAGCAGTGTGGGGCGGACTAAGCGGGGGAACATCGACAATGAGCAGTTCTTC. Amino acid sequence: CASSVGRTKRGNIDNEQFF.

This rearrangement joins TRBV5-1 to TRBJ2-2; tentative D call: TRBD1 (5 bases). Trimming cost V 4 bases and J 6 bases, with 7 bases left between them. This CDR3 has 12 residues. Germline values: CDR1 SGHRS, CDR2 YFSETQ. The CDR3 is CASSQGPGELFF. CDR3 sequence (DNA): TGCGCCAGCAGCCAGGGCCCCGGGGAGCTGTTTTTT.

The chain has TRBV10-3 and TRBJ2-7; D is unresolved. V was shortened by 10 bases and J by 7 bases, with 17 bases between the two germline ends. The CDR3 has 12 residues. The germline V gene encodes CDR1 ENHRY and CDR2 SYGVKD. The CDR3 bases are TGTGCCACCAGCAGATCGCAGGAGGAGCAGTACTTC. Encoded protein: CATSRSQEEQYF.

The rearrangement links TRBV18 to TRBJ2-2; D gene ambiguous. Germline lookup yields CDR1 KGHSH and CDR2 LQKENI. Trimming took 3 bases from V and 3 from J, leaving 5 bases between them. This CDR3 region has 13 residues. The CDR3 DNA reads TGTGCCAGCTCACCGGCTGACACCGGGGAGCTGTTTTTT. This encodes CASSPADTGELFF.

Only a few counts were recorded for this clone. The chain couples TRBV6-1 to TRBJ1-3, with a weak D call TRBD1 (5 bases). The CDR3 runs to 15 residues. The germline V gene has CDR1 MNHNS and CDR2 SASEGT. Trimming stripped 4 bases from V and 4 bases from J, with 14 bases between. The CDR3 DNA reads as TGTGCCAGCAGTGGAATACAGGTGACGGGAAACACCATATATTTT. It encodes CASSGIQVTGNTIYF.